This T cell receptor (beta chain) was identified during a study of T cell clonotyping in hematopoietic cell transplantation (dated by TCRdb to the early 2020s). For the study in its entirety: Recipient samples taken before transplant were obtained following cytoreduction. In the study, 135 blood samples were gathered from 35 to 45 consecutive transplant recipients and their related donors. Patient recruitment ran from late 2015 to January 2017, and follow-up continued until September 2020 or death.

The germline V gene sets CDR1 to MDHEN and CDR2 to SYDVKM. CDR3 length: 17 amino acids, cysteine to phenylalanine. The retained sequence is limited to the CDR3, 51 bases, with the frame set at the first base. V loses 2 bases, J loses 10 bases, and the germline ends lie 24 bases apart. The full study reports these points: Overlap with donor repertoires was found for only a small fraction of recipient repertoires, with over 97% found to appear de novo at the given depth. The sample size was limited, and CD4 and CD8 repertoire contributions could not be separated because cells were not sorted. A decrease in recipient TCR diversity was observed after transplant, and a progressive increase in pathologically expanded clonotypes was seen from day 30 to day 180. Broader posttransplant TCR repertoire diversity was predicted by donor and pretransplant recipient Inverse Simpson Index values.

Details on this clone: This clone's antigen is unknown. Per-nucleotide qualities are absent, and no much larger clonotype sits a single base away.

With the immunoSEQ assay, which is a bias-controlled multiplex PCR relying on V- and J-specific primers, TCR beta CDR3 regions were amplified from genomic DNA. A second PCR step added a proprietary barcode and Illumina adapter sequences to the CDR3 amplicons. CDR3 libraries were sequenced on an Illumina MiSeq instrument. Regarding the original processing steps: Export and quality control were performed with immunoSEQ Analyzer 3.0, and downstream analyses were performed with R Bioconductor and Immunarch. Only productive rearrangements in the normalized downsampled data set went into calculating the repertoire metrics. In the normalized cohort, a clonotype counted as pathologically expanded if the clonotype was larger than 5 templates. The Inverse Simpson Index served as the measure of repertoire diversity. To capture all clonotypes, CMV-specificity analyses were performed on the non-normalized data set. TCRdb obtained this table from immuneACCESS and retained in-frame rearrangements with V and J assigned. These tables miss some clones; where compared with another copy, unresolved V genes account for less than half of the shortfall, and the remainder is unexplained. That table supplies the V and J calls and clone size; D and trimming were determined from the DNA. The table for this sample lists fewer than 50,000 clones; over 75% of them were counted only once. Clones ranked in the top ten supply 5.9% of the sample.

The time point tag for this specimen amounts to: recipient sample about 28 days before transplant, after cytoreduction. Blood from recipients was drawn about 28 days before transplant and again at days 30, 100 and 180 after transplant. Nuclei Lysis Solution was used to extract genomic DNA from fresh or cryopreserved unfractionated peripheral blood mononuclear cells. Source: peripheral blood mononuclear cells, taken before stem cell transplant. The source of this sequence is a man aged 60-69 years with biphenotypic leukemia. Some clones in this sample may be carry-over from other donors' samples. The chain joins TRBV28 to TRBJ1-5; D gene: possibly TRBD1, on 5 matching bases. The DNA is TGTGCCAGCAGTTTAGGCGGCTCCAGGGCCGGCGTTAAACCCCAGCATTTT. The resulting protein is CASSLGGSRAGVKPQHF. The full variable domain, completed from the reference TRBV28 and TRBJ1-5 proteins outside the CDR3, reads DVKVTQSSRYLVKRTGEKVFLECVQDMDHENMFWYRQDPGLGLRLIYFSYDVKMKEKGDIPEGYSVSREKKERFSLILESASTNQTSMYLCASSLGGSRAGVKPQHFGDGTRLSIL.